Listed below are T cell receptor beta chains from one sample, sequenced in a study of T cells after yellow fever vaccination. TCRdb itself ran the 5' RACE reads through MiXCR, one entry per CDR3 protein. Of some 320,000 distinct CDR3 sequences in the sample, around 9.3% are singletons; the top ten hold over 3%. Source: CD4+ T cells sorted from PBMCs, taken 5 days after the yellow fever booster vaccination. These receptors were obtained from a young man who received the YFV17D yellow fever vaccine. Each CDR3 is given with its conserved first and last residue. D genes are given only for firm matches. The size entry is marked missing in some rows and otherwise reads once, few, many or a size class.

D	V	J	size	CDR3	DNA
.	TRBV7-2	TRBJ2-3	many	CASSLAQGIDTQYF	TGTGCCAGCAGCTTAGCCCAGGGGATAGATACGCAGTATTTT
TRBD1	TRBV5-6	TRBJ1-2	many	CASSLAGGGYGYTF	TGTGCCAGCAGCTTGGCAGGGGGCGGCTATGGCTACACCTTC
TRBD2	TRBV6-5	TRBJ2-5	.	CASSYSGVAGDETQYF	TGTGCCAGCAGTTACTCGGGGGTAGCGGGAGATGAGACCCAGTACTTC
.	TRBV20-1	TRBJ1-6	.	CSASMGHRNSPLHF	TGCAGTGCTAGTATGGGTCATCGTAATTCACCCCTCCACTTT
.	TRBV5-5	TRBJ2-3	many	CASSSDGSTDTQYF	TGTGCCAGCAGCTCGGACGGTAGCACAGATACGCAGTATTTT
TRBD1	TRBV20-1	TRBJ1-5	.	CSARRTGGSLSNQPQHF	TGCAGTGCAAGGAGGACAGGGGGATCCCTTAGCAATCAGCCCCAGCATTTT
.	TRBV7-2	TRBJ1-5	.	CASAPRGLGQPQHF	TGTGCCAGCGCCCCCAGGGGTTTAGGTCAGCCCCAGCATTTT
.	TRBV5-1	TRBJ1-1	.	CASGHPNTEAFF	TGCGCCAGCGGGCACCCGAACACTGAAGCTTTCTTT
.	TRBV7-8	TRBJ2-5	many	CASSHHRTSLQETQYF	TGTGCCAGCAGCCACCACCGGACAAGTCTACAAGAGACCCAGTACTTC
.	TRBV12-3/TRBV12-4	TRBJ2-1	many	CASSLLPANEQFF	TGTGCCAGCAGTTTATTACCGGCCAATGAGCAGTTCTTC
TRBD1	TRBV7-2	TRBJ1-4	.	CASSLRQGGKLFF	TGTGCCAGCAGCCTCAGACAGGGAGGGAAACTGTTTTTT
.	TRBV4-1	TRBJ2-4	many	CASSQDGGGLAKNIQYF	TGCGCCAGCAGCCAAGATGGCGGAGGACTAGCCAAAAACATTCAGTACTTC
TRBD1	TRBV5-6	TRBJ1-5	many	CASSSGTGWQPQHF	TGTGCCAGCAGCTCGGGGACAGGTTGGCAGCCCCAGCATTTT
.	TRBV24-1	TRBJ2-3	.	CATSDSRTDTQYF	TGTGCCACCAGTGATTCCAGGACAGATACGCAGTATTTT
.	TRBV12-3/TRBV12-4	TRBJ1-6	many	CASRLEGIPNSPLHF	TGTGCCAGCAGGCTGGAAGGGATTCCTAATTCACCCCTCCACTTT
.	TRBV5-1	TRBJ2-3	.	CASSLQRTDTQYF	TGCGCCAGCAGCTTGCAGAGGACAGATACGCAGTATTTT
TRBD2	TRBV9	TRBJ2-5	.	CASSVLLAGETQYF	TGTGCCAGCAGCGTCTTACTAGCGGGGGAGACCCAGTACTTC
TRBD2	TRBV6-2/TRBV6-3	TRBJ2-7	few	CASSPPLAGGHSNEQYF	TGTGCCAGCAGCCCCCCACTAGCGGGGGGGCATAGTAACGAGCAGTACTTC
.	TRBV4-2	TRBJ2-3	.	CASSQAPGGTITDTQYF	TGTGCCAGCAGCCAAGCCCCGGGGGGCACAATCACAGATACGCAGTATTTT
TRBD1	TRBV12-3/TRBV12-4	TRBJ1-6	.	CASTPRQGVSPLHF	TGTGCCTCCACCCCGAGACAGGGGGTATCACCCCTCCACTTT
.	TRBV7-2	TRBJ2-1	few	CASSSPPAGIEQFF	TGTGCCAGCAGCTCCCCCCCCGCGGGGATTGAGCAGTTCTTC
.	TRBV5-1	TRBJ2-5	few	CASSLGGHFQETQYF	TGCGCCAGCAGCTTAGGGGGACACTTCCAAGAGACCCAGTACTTC
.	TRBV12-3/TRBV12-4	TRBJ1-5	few	CASTGPGGYSNQPQHF	TGTGCCAGCACCGGACCGGGGGGATATAGCAATCAGCCCCAGCATTTT
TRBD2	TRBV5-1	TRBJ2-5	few	CASTNGASGATEETQYF	TGCGCCAGCACCAACGGGGCTAGCGGGGCGACAGAGGAGACCCAGTACTTC
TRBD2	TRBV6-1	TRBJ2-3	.	CASSESGGGSTQYF	TGTGCCAGCAGTGAATCTGGCGGGGGTAGTACGCAGTATTTT
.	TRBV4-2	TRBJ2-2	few	CASSQGEGQNTGELFF	TGTGCCAGCAGCCAGGGGGAAGGTCAAAACACCGGGGAGCTGTTTTTT
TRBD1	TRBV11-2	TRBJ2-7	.	CASSWRQGDWYEQYF	TGTGCCAGCAGCTGGAGACAGGGGGATTGGTACGAGCAGTACTTC
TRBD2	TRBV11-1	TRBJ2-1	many	CASSLGLADDEQFF	TGTGCCAGCAGCTTAGGACTAGCGGACGATGAGCAGTTCTTC
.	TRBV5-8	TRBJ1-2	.	CASSFTGLYGYTF	TGTGCCAGCAGCTTTACAGGGCTCTATGGCTACACCTTC
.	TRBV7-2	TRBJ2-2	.	CASSDHPTGELFF	TGTGCCAGCAGCGATCACCCGACCGGGGAGCTGTTTTTT
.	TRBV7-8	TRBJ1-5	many	CASSLGSRSYSNQPQHF	TGTGCCAGCAGCTTAGGGTCCCGCAGTTATAGCAATCAGCCCCAGCATTTT
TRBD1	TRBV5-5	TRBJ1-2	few	CASTLWAGGDYGYTF	TGTGCCAGCACCCTCTGGGCAGGGGGCGACTATGGCTACACCTTC
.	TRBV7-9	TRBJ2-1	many	CASRPPGGLNEQFF	TGTGCCAGCAGGCCCCCTGGGGGGTTAAATGAGCAGTTCTTC
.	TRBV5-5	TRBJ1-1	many	CASSSFDLGTEAFF	TGTGCCAGCAGCTCCTTTGACCTTGGCACTGAAGCTTTCTTT
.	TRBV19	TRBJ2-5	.	CASSIDQDSFQETQYF	TGTGCCAGTAGTATAGATCAAGACAGCTTCCAAGAGACCCAGTACTTC
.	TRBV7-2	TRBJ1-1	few	CASSPFAGTSSRFF	TGTGCCAGCAGTCCTTTTGCCGGGACGTCAAGTCGGTTCTTT
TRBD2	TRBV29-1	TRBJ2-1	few	CSVGYSGTSGYNEQFF	TGCAGCGTTGGGTATTCCGGGACTAGCGGATACAATGAGCAGTTCTTC
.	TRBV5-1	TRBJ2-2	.	CASSLSTVNTGELFF	TGCGCCAGCAGCTTGTCGACAGTCAACACCGGGGAGCTGTTTTTT
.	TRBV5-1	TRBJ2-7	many	CASRDGLGLRSYEQYF	TGCGCCAGCAGAGACGGATTAGGACTCCGCTCCTACGAGCAGTACTTC
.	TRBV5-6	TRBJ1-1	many	CASRKGGFNTEAFF	TGTGCCAGCCGCAAGGGGGGCTTTAACACTGAAGCTTTCTTT
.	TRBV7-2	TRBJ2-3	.	CASSSPPGFRGTDTQYF	TGTGCCAGCAGCTCCCCTCCTGGGTTTCGGGGGACAGATACGCAGTATTTT
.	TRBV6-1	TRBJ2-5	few	CASSEGGPGRKTQYF	TGTGCCAGCAGTGAAGGGGGCCCTGGGCGGAAGACCCAGTACTTC
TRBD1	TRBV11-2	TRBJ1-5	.	CASSLDRGDQPQHF	TGTGCCAGCAGCTTAGACAGGGGGGATCAGCCCCAGCATTTT
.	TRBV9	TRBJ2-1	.	CASSATGTTSYNEQFF	TGTGCCAGCAGCGCGACCGGGACCACAAGTTACAATGAGCAGTTCTTC
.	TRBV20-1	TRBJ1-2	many	CSASEGWFYGYTF	TGCAGTGCTAGTGAGGGATGGTTCTATGGCTACACCTTC
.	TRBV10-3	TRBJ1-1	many	CAISVSGGGSWTDTEAFF	TGTGCCATCAGTGTATCGGGGGGGGGCTCTTGGACCGACACTGAAGCTTTCTTT
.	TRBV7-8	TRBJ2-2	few	CASRLGGGTALGTGELFF	TGTGCCAGCAGATTGGGGGGGGGCACCGCCCTTGGTACCGGGGAGCTGTTTTTT
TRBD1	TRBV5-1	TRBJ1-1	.	CASSLAGRGPTEAFF	TGCGCCAGCAGCTTGGCCGGCAGGGGGCCCACTGAAGCTTTCTTT
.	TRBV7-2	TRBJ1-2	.	CASSLSGIYGYTF	TGTGCCAGCAGCCTCTCGGGAATCTATGGCTACACCTTC
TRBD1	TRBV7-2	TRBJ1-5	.	CASSLYRQGGQPQHF	TGTGCCAGCAGCTTATATCGACAGGGGGGGCAGCCCCAGCATTTT
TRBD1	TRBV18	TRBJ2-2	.	CASSPQLPGQGSTTGELFF	TGTGCCAGCTCACCTCAACTTCCGGGACAGGGAAGTACCACCGGGGAGCTGTTTTTT
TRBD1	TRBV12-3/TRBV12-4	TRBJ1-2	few	CASRVPGAGGGYTF	TGTGCCAGCAGAGTCCCCGGGGCAGGGGGCGGCTACACCTTC
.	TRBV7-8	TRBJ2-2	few	CASSLAWDGAGELFF	TGTGCCAGCAGCTTAGCATGGGATGGGGCCGGGGAGCTGTTTTTT
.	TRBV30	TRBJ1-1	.	CAWSKLTNTEAFF	TGTGCCTGGAGTAAGTTGACGAACACTGAAGCTTTCTTT
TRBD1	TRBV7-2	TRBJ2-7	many	CASSLASTGSYEQYF	TGTGCCAGCAGCTTAGCTTCGACAGGGTCCTACGAGCAGTACTTC